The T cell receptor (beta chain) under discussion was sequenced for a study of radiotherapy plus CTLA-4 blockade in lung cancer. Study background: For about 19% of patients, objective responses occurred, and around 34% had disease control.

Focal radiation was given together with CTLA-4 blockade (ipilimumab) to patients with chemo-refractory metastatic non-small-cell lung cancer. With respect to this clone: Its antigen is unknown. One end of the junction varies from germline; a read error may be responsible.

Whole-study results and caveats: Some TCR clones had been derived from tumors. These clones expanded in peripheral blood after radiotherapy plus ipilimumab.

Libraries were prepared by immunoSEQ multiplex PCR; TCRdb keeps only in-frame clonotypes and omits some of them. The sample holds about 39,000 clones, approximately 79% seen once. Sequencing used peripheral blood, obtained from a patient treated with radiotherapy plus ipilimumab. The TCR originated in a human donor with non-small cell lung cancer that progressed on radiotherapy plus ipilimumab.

As DNA, the CDR3 is TGTGCCAGCAGTTACTTGGGGGGGGGTTCGGATTTT. Its protein is CASSYLGGGSDF. The chain combines TRBV6-6 with TRBJ1-5, with TRBD1 as a possible D gene (5 bases). This CDR3 comprises 12 residues. Germline lookup yields CDR1 MNHNY and CDR2 SVGAGI (reference sequence).